The clone carrying this T cell receptor (beta chain) came up once. Antigen: not known. This record belongs to a study of T cell responses to AZD1222 COVID-19 vaccine. CDR3 size: 14 residues. CDR1 and CDR2 (germline): SGHTA, FQGNSA. The V end lost 1 base, the J end lost 4 bases, and 10 bases lay between the germline ends. Study outcomes and limitations: The donors showed a predominance of white British ancestry and of females, with possible underestimation of clonal diversity. Unmutated variant regions are reportedly the target of nearly half of TCRs that are spike-specific. Spike-wide vaccine-associated CD4 TCRs dominated at 160-218 and 743-854.

The assay was immunoSEQ multiplex PCR, and TCRdb's table has in-frame clones only and misses some. The data contain approximately 92,000 clones, roughly 90% of them seen just once; the ten biggest clones take up about 20%. Source: peripheral blood, taken on day 0 of AZD1222 vaccination. The rearrangement links TRBV7-2 to TRBJ2-5; D is uncertain. This receptor was taken from an adult in good health. The CDR3 here is CASSLVASLETQYF. The CDR3 DNA sequence: TGTGCCAGCAGCTTAGTGGCTAGTTTAGAGACCCAGTACTTC.